This T cell receptor (beta chain) originates from a study of vaccination and CD4 T cells after COVID-19. Described treatment: roughly ten-day PBMC culture with coronavirus spike peptide pools or control peptides (ViraFEST assay). In regard to this clonotype: Its antigen is currently unknown.

The length of the CDR3 is 14 residues. Germline loops: CDR1 SGHVS, CDR2 FNYEAQ. Trimming cost V 4 bases and J 11 bases; bases outside gene matches: 7. With the Oncomine TCR Beta short-read assay, DNA from cultured CD4+ T cells was sequenced. TCRdb redid the calling of the PCR reads with MiXCR, one entry per CDR3 protein. This table has more than 15,000 distinct CDR3 sequences, roughly 62% appearing once. The V call is TRBV7-6, the J call TRBJ1-6; 8 bases align to TRBD1. This TCR came from a human donor who had recovered from COVID-19. Material: CD4+ T cells from blood, cultured in vitro, obtained after SARS-CoV-2 vaccination. The CDR3 coding sequence is TGTGCCAGCAGCTCGCAGGGGGCGTTGACACCCCTCCACTTT. Residues: CASSSQGALTPLHF.